The clone carrying this T cell receptor beta chain came up many times. No antigen is known for it. Included in the TCR beta cDNA libraries were unique molecular identifiers. TCRdb re-called the PCR reads with MiXCR, one entry per CDR3 protein. The table lists approximately 260,000 distinct CDR3 sequences, 30% to 45% of them singletons, with less than 6% in the top ten. Trimming cost V 0 bases and J 4 bases; bases outside gene matches: 3. CDR1 is SGHRS and CDR2 is YFSETQ in the germline V gene. CDR3 length: 14 residues. These data belong to a study of post-analysis software for immune sequencing data. Overall study results and limits: Patients showed TRBV5-6, TRBV5-1 and TRBV20-1 among roughly 5 TRBV segments more frequent than in controls.

Material: blood. The rearrangement uses TRBV5-1 and TRBJ1-2, with TRBD1 matching over 7 bases. The receptor's source is a girl aged 10-17 years with multiple sclerosis. CDR3 residues: CASSLGGDSYGYTF. CDR3 sequence (DNA): TGCGCCAGCAGCTTGGGCGGGGACAGCTATGGCTACACCTTC.